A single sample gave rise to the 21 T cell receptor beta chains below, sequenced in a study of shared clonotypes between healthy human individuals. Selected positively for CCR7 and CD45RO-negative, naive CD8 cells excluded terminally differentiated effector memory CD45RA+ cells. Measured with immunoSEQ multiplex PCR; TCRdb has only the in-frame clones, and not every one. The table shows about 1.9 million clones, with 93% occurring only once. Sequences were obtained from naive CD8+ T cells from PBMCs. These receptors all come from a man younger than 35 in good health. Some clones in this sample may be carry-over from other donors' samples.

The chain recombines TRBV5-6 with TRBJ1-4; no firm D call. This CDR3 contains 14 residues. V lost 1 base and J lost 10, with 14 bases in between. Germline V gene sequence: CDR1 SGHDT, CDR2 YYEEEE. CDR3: CASSLKGFLGKLFF. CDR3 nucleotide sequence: TGTGCCAGCAGCTTGAAGGGCTTCTTGGGAAAACTGTTTTTT.

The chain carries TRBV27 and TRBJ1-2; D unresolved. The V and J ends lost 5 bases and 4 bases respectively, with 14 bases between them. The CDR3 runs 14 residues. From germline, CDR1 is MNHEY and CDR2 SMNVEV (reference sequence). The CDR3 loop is CASSPRGMPYGYTF. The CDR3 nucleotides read TGTGCCAGCAGTCCCCGCGGCATGCCCTATGGCTACACCTTC.

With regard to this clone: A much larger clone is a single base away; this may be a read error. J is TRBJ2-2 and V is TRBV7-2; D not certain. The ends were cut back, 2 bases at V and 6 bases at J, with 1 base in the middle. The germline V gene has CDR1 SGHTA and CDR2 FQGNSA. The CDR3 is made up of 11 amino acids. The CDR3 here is CASSLSGELFF. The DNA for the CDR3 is TGTGCCAGCAGCTTATCCGGGGAGCTGTTTTTT.

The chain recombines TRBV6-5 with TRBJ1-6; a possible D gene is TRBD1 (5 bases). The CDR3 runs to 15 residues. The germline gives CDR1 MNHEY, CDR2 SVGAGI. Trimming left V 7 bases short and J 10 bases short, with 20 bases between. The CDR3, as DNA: TGTGCCAGCACCTCCTCGTGGGGGAGACGATCACCCCTCCACTTT. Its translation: CASTSSWGRRSPLHF.

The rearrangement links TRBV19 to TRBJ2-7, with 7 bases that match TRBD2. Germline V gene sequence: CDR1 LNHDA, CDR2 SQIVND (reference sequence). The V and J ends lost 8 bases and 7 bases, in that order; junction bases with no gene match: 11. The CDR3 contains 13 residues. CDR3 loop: CASAQLGGGEQYF. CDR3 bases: TGTGCCAGTGCCCAACTGGGGGGGGGTGAGCAGTACTTC.

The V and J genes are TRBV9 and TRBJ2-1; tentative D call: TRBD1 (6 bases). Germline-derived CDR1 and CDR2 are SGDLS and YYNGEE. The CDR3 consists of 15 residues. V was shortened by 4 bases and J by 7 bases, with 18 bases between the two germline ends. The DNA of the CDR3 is TGTGCCAGCAGCCCCTATGAGGGGGTGCGGAATGAGCAGTTCTTC. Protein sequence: CASSPYEGVRNEQFF.

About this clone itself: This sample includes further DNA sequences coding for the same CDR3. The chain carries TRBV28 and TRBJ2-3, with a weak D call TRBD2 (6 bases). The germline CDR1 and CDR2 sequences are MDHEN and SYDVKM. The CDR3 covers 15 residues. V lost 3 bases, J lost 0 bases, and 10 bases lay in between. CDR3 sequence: CASSLGGFSTDTQYF. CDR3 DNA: TGTGCCAGCAGTTTGGGAGGTTTCAGCACAGATACGCAGTATTTT.

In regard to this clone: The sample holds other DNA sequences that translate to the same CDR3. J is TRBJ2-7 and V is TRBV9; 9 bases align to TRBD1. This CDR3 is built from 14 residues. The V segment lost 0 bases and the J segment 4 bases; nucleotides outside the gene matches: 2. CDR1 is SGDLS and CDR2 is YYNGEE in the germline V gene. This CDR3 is CASSVEDRGYEQYF. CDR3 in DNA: TGTGCCAGCAGCGTAGAAGACAGGGGGTACGAGCAGTACTTC.

In DNA form, the CDR3 reads TGTGCCAGCAGTGAATTTCCAGGATTGGAAGAGACCCAGTACTTC. This translates into CASSEFPGLEETQYF. The chain joins TRBV25-1 to TRBJ2-5; D is undetermined. The CDR3 loop spans 15 amino acids. Trimming left V 1 base short and J 3 bases short, with 12 bases between. Per germline, CDR1 MGHDK and CDR2 SYGVNS.

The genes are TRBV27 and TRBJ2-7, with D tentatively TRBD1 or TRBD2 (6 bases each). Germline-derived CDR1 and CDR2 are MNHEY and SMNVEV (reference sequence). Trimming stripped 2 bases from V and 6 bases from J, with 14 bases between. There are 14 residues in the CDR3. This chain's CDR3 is CASSLIGGGREQYF. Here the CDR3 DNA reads TGTGCCAGCAGTTTAATAGGTGGGGGGCGCGAGCAGTACTTC.

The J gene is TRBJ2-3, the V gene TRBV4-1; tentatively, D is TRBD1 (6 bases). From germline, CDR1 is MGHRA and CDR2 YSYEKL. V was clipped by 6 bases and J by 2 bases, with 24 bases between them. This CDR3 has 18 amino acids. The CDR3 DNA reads TGCGCCAGCAGGAGGATCCGGACAGAAGGGGGTCTCACAGATACGCAGTATTTT. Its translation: CASRRIRTEGGLTDTQYF.

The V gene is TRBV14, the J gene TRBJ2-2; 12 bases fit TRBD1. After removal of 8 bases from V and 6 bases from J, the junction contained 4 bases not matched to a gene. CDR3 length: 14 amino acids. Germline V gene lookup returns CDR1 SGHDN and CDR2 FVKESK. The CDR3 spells CASRDRGRPGELFF. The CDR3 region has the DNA TGTGCCAGCCGGGACAGGGGGCGTCCCGGGGAGCTGTTTTTT. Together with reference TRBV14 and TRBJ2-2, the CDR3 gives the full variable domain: EAGVTQFPSHSVIEKGQTVTLRCDPISGHDNLYWYRRVMGKEIKFLLHFVKESKQDESGMPNNRFLAERTGGTYSTLKVQPAELEDSGVYFCASRDRGRPGELFFGEGSRLTVL.

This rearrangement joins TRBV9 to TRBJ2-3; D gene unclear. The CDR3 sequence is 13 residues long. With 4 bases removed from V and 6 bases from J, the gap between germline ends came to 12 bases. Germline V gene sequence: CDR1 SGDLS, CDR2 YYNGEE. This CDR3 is CASSSPWDDTQYF. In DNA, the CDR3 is TGTGCCAGCAGCAGTCCGTGGGATGATACGCAGTATTTT.

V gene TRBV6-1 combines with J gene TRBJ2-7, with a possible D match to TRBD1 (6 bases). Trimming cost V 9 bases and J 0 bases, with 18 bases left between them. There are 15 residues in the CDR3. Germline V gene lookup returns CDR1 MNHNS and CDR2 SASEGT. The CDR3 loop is CASLPGTMASYEQYF. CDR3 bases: TGTGCCAGTTTACCTGGGACAATGGCCTCCTACGAGCAGTACTTC.

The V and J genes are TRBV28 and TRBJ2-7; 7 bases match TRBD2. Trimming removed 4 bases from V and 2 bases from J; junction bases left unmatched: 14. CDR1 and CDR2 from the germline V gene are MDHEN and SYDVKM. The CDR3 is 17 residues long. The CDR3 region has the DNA TGTGCCAGCAGTTCCCATTCGGGCGGGAGTCGTCCCTACGAGCAGTACTTC. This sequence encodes CASSSHSGGSRPYEQYF.

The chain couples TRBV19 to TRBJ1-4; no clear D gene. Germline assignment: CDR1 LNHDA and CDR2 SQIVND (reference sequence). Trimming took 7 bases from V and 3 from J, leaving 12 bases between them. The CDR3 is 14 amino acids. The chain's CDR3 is CASNRLLSNEKLFF. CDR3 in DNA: TGTGCCAGTAACCGACTACTATCTAATGAAAAACTGTTTTTT.

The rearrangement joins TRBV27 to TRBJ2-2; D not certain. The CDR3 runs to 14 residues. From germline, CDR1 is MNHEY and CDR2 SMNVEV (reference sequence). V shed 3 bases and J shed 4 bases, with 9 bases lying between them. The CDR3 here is CASSFLLSTGELFF. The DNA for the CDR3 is TGTGCCAGCAGTTTCCTGCTATCCACCGGGGAGCTGTTTTTT.

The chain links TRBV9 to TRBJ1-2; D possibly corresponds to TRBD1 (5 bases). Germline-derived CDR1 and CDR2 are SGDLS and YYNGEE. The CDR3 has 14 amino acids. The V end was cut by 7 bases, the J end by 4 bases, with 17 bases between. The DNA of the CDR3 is TGTGCCAGCCGGACCGCCGACGGGGCCTATGGCTACACCTTC. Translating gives CASRTADGAYGYTF. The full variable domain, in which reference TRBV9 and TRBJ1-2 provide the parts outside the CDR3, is DSGVTQTPKHLITATGQRVTLRCSPRSGDLSVYWYQQSLDQGLQFLIQYYNGEERAKGNILERFSAQQFPDLHSELNLSSLELGDSALYFCASRTADGAYGYTFGSGTRLTVV.

The chain's CDR3 is CASSYRGANTEAFF. The CDR3 bases are TGTGCCAGCAGTTACAGGGGCGCGAACACTGAAGCTTTCTTT. The V and J genes are TRBV28 and TRBJ1-1; 7 nucleotides match TRBD1. The CDR3 runs to 14 residues. Germline CDR1 and CDR2: MDHEN and SYDVKM. V was clipped by 4 bases and J by 1 base; unmatched bases: 3.

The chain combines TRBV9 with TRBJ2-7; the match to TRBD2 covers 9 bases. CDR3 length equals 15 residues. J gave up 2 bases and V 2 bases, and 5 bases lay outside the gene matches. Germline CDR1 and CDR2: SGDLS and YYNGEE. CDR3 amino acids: CASSVGSGSTYEQYF. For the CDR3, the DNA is TGTGCCAGCAGCGTCGGTAGCGGGAGTACCTACGAGCAGTACTTC. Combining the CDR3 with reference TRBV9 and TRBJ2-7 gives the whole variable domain DSGVTQTPKHLITATGQRVTLRCSPRSGDLSVYWYQQSLDQGLQFLIQYYNGEERAKGNILERFSAQQFPDLHSELNLSSLELGDSALYFCASSVGSGSTYEQYFGPGTRLTVT.

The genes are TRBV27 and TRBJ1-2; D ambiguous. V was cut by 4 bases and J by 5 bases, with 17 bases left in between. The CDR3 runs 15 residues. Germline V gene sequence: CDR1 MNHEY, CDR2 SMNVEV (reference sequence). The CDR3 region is CASSSALAGPYGYTF. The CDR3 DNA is TGTGCCAGCAGTTCAGCTCTTGCCGGCCCGTATGGCTACACCTTC.